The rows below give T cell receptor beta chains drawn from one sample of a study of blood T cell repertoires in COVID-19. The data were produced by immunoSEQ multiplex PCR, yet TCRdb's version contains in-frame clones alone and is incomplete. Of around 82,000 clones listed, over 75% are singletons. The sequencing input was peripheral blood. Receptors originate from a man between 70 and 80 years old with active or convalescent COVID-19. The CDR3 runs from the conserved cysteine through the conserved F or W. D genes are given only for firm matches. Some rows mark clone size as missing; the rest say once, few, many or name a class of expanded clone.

CDR3: CASSSYAGVETQYF
DNA: TGTGCCAGCAGTTCGTATGCCGGGGTGGAGACCCAGTACTTC
D: -
J: TRBJ2-5
size: -
V: TRBV5-4

CDR3: CASSDRGISPLHF
DNA: TGTGCCAGCAGTGACAGGGGAATCTCACCCCTCCACTTT
D: -
J: TRBJ1-6
size: -
V: TRBV6-1

CDR3: CASSLQGQRYNSPLHF
DNA: TGCGCCAGCAGCTTGCAAGGACAGAGATATAATTCACCCCTCCACTTT
D: -
J: TRBJ1-6
size: -
V: TRBV5-1

CDR3: CASSFWTFLSTDTQYF
DNA: TGTGCCAGCAGCTTTTGGACATTCTTAAGCACAGATACGCAGTATTTT
D: -
J: TRBJ2-3
size: -
V: TRBV7-9

CDR3: CASSVTEWTTRGYTF
DNA: TGTGCCAGCAGCGTAACGGAATGGACGACTAGAGGCTACACCTTC
D: -
J: TRBJ1-2
size: -
V: TRBV9

CDR3: CASSPNSMNTEAFF
DNA: TGTGCCAGCTCACCCAATTCAATGAACACTGAAGCTTTCTTT
D: -
J: TRBJ1-1
size: -
V: TRBV18

CDR3: CASSYGGLLGYEQYF
DNA: TGTGCCAGCAGTTACGGGGGACTCCTCGGCTACGAGCAGTACTTC
D: -
J: TRBJ2-7
size: -
V: TRBV6-2/TRBV6-3

CDR3: CASPETDSRGSPLHF
DNA: TGTGCCAGCCCCGAAACGGACAGCAGGGGATCACCCCTCCACTTT
D: -
J: TRBJ1-6
size: once
V: TRBV6-5

CDR3: CASSPSTGREKLFF
DNA: TGTGCCAGCAGCCCATCGACAGGGCGAGAAAAACTGTTTTTT
D: TRBD1
J: TRBJ1-4
size: -
V: TRBV11-2

CDR3: CASSPGTGGNYGYTF
DNA: TGTGCCAGTAGTCCCGGGACAGGGGGCAACTATGGCTACACCTTC
D: TRBD1
J: TRBJ1-2
size: -
V: TRBV19

CDR3: CASSIGQLAGNEQFF
DNA: TGTGCCAGTAGTATCGGACAGCTAGCCGGTAATGAGCAGTTCTTC
D: -
J: TRBJ2-1
size: -
V: TRBV19

CDR3: CAWSGGAPSGNTIYF
DNA: TGTGCCTGGAGTGGTGGGGCCCCTTCTGGAAACACCATATATTTT
D: -
J: TRBJ1-3
size: -
V: TRBV30

CDR3: CASSRGSQPQHF
DNA: TGTGCCAGCAGCCGGGGGAGTCAGCCCCAGCATTTT
D: -
J: TRBJ1-5
size: few
V: TRBV28

CDR3: CASSLAGGGYEQFF
DNA: TGTGCCAGCAGCTTGGCCGGAGGGGGCTATGAGCAGTTCTTC
D: -
J: TRBJ2-1
size: -
V: TRBV5-4

CDR3: CASSYSGTTDTQYF
DNA: TGTGCCAGCAGTTACTCGGGGACTACAGATACGCAGTATTTT
D: -
J: TRBJ2-3
size: -
V: TRBV6-6

CDR3: CAISEAGTDTEAFF
DNA: TGTGCCATCAGTGAGGCGGGGACGGACACTGAAGCTTTCTTT
D: -
J: TRBJ1-1
size: -
V: TRBV10-3

CDR3: CASSLSADTQYF
DNA: TGCGCCAGCAGCTTGTCGGCAGATACGCAGTATTTT
D: -
J: TRBJ2-3
size: -
V: TRBV5-1

CDR3: CASSLSSGRTGANVLTF
DNA: TGTGCCAGCAGTTTAAGCTCAGGGCGTACGGGGGCCAACGTCCTGACTTTC
D: -
J: TRBJ2-6
size: -
V: TRBV28

CDR3: CAIRPGGTHTGELFF
DNA: TGTGCCATCAGACCCGGGGGGACTCACACCGGGGAGCTGTTTTTT
D: TRBD2
J: TRBJ2-2
size: -
V: TRBV10-3

CDR3: CASSLVQGKAFF
DNA: TGTGCCAGCAGCTTGGTGCAGGGCAAAGCTTTCTTT
D: -
J: TRBJ1-1
size: -
V: TRBV5-8

CDR3: CASSRQTTNEKLFF
DNA: TGTGCCAGCTCGCGACAAACAACTAATGAAAAACTGTTTTTT
D: -
J: TRBJ1-4
size: -
V: TRBV18

CDR3: CSVSDSLYGYTF
DNA: TGCAGCGTTTCCGACAGCCTATATGGCTACACCTTC
D: -
J: TRBJ1-2
size: -
V: TRBV29-1

CDR3: CASSASGGAETQYF
DNA: TGTGCCAGCAGCGCTAGCGGGGGGGCGGAGACCCAGTACTTC
D: TRBD2
J: TRBJ2-5
size: -
V: TRBV9

CDR3: CASSQERGQGGTEAFF
DNA: TGTGCCAGCAGCCAAGAAAGGGGACAGGGGGGCACTGAAGCTTTCTTT
D: TRBD1
J: TRBJ1-1
size: -
V: TRBV3-1/TRBV3-2

CDR3: CASSEGRGNTIYF
DNA: TGTGCCAGCAGTGAAGGGAGGGGAAACACCATATATTTT
D: -
J: TRBJ1-3
size: -
V: TRBV2

CDR3: CASSLEFNRDRGF
DNA: TGTGCCAGCAGCTTGGAATTTAACCGGGACAGGGGTTTT
D: TRBD1
J: TRBJ1-4
size: few
V: TRBV5-5

CDR3: CASSPRRSSGNTIYF
DNA: TGCGCCAGCAGCCCCCGGCGGAGCTCTGGAAACACCATATATTTT
D: -
J: TRBJ1-3
size: -
V: TRBV4-3

CDR3: CASSPRDAGGTQYF
DNA: TGTGCCAGCAGCCCCCGGGACGCAGGGGGTACGCAGTATTTT
D: TRBD1
J: TRBJ2-3
size: -
V: TRBV3-1/TRBV3-2

CDR3: CASSTDRGAQVETQYF
DNA: TGTGCCAGCAGCACGGACAGGGGCGCGCAGGTAGAGACCCAGTACTTC
D: TRBD1
J: TRBJ2-5
size: -
V: TRBV28

CDR3: CAISESTGTLEKLFF
DNA: TGTGCCATCAGTGAGTCAACAGGGACCCTTGAAAAACTGTTTTTT
D: -
J: TRBJ1-4
size: once
V: TRBV10-3

CDR3: CASRGQGDQPQHF
DNA: TGTGCCAGCAGGGGCCAGGGGGATCAGCCCCAGCATTTT
D: TRBD1
J: TRBJ1-5
size: -
V: TRBV6-5

CDR3: CASSLRGPNSPLHF
DNA: TGTGCCAGCAGTTTAAGAGGTCCGAATTCACCCCTCCACTTT
D: -
J: TRBJ1-6
size: -
V: TRBV28

CDR3: CASGLVSMTGESTEAFF
DNA: TGTGCTAGTGGTTTGGTATCGATGACAGGGGAGAGCACTGAAGCTTTCTTT
D: TRBD1
J: TRBJ1-1
size: -
V: TRBV12-5

CDR3: CASSYTRGQGNTIYF
DNA: TGTGCCAGCAGTTACACGAGGGGGCAGGGAAACACCATATATTTT
D: TRBD1
J: TRBJ1-3
size: -
V: TRBV6-5

CDR3: CAWSVTGGNLLGNTIYF
DNA: TGTGCCTGGAGTGTGACAGGGGGCAATTTGCTTGGTAACACCATATATTTT
D: TRBD1
J: TRBJ1-3
size: -
V: TRBV30

CDR3: CSVQVEGDYGYTF
DNA: TGCAGCGTCCAGGTCGAGGGGGACTATGGCTACACCTTC
D: -
J: TRBJ1-2
size: -
V: TRBV29-1

CDR3: CATSRGWGTGGLVAIEQFF
DNA: TGTGCCACCAGCAGAGGCTGGGGAACGGGGGGACTAGTCGCCATAGAGCAGTTCTTC
D: TRBD2
J: TRBJ2-1
size: -
V: TRBV15

CDR3: CASSPRDRGTDTQYF
DNA: TGTGCCAGCAGCCCCCGGGACAGGGGGACAGATACGCAGTATTTT
D: TRBD1
J: TRBJ2-3
size: -
V: TRBV3-1/TRBV3-2

CDR3: CATSDPGRGGEEQYF
DNA: TGTGCCACCAGTGACCCAGGCAGGGGAGGGGAAGAGCAGTACTTC
D: -
J: TRBJ2-7
size: -
V: TRBV24-1